The 23 T cell receptor beta chains reported below all come from one sample, sequenced in a study of T cell responses to AZD1222 COVID-19 vaccine. Profiling relied on immunoSEQ multiplex PCR, and the TCRdb table lists in-frame clones only, not all of them. The sample yields around 150,000 clones, around 90% seen once. Material: peripheral blood, obtained 28 days after the second AZD1222 dose. These receptors were taken from an adult who received the AZD1222 COVID-19 vaccine.

The V call is TRBV25-1, the J call TRBJ1-5; 9 positions match TRBD1. With 3 bases clipped from V and 6 bases from J, the junction kept 6 bases outside the gene matches. The CDR3 has 15 amino acids. Germline-derived CDR1 and CDR2 are MGHDK and SYGVNS. The CDR3 DNA is TGTGCCAGCAGTGATGGGACAGGGTTTTCTCAGCCCCAGCATTTT. It encodes CASSDGTGFSQPQHF.

The chain recombines TRBV19 with TRBJ1-1; TRBD1 might be the D (5 bases). Germline V gene sequence: CDR1 LNHDA, CDR2 SQIVND (reference sequence). V lost 7 bases, J lost 4 bases, and 19 bases lay in between. This CDR3 contains 15 residues. CDR3 in amino acids: CASIPSGRVGTEAFF. The CDR3 DNA follows: TGTGCCAGTATCCCGTCGGGACGAGTCGGCACTGAAGCTTTCTTT.

The chain has TRBV28 and TRBJ2-7, with TRBD2 as a possible D gene (5 bases). V was trimmed by 3 bases and J by 7 bases, leaving 13 bases between them. Germline CDR1 reads MDHEN; CDR2 reads SYDVKM. The CDR3 loop spans 13 amino acids. The CDR3 DNA reads TGTGCCAGCAGTTTCAGCGGTGGTAGAGAGCAGTACTTC. It specifies CASSFSGGREQYF.

The gene calls are TRBV19 and TRBJ1-2, with D possibly TRBD1 on 5 matching bases. This CDR3 spans 12 amino acids. V gave up 5 bases and J gave up 5 bases, with 9 bases separating them. From germline, CDR1 is LNHDA and CDR2 SQIVND (reference sequence). The CDR3 DNA is TGTGCCAGTAGTGACCAGGGTTATGGCTACACCTTC. It encodes CASSDQGYGYTF.

This chain connects TRBV5-1 to TRBJ1-2; TRBD1 is a possible D gene (5 bases). The CDR3 contains 15 residues. V was trimmed by 3 bases and J by 3 bases, leaving 15 bases between them. Germline V lookup: CDR1 SGHRS, CDR2 YFSETQ. Here the CDR3 DNA reads TGCGCCAGCAGCTCGGGACTGCCCGGGGACTATGGCTACACCTTC. This sequence encodes CASSSGLPGDYGYTF.

This clone was recorded a few times. This chain joins TRBV3-1 (or the pseudogene TRBV3-2) and TRBJ2-5; D ambiguous. Trimming stripped 0 bases from V and 7 bases from J, with 12 bases between. The CDR3 has 14 amino acids. Germline CDR1 and CDR2: LGHDT and YNNKEL (reference sequence). CDR3 nucleotides: TGTGCCAGCAGCCAAGAACCCTCCTCCGGGACCCAGTACTTC. Amino acids: CASSQEPSSGTQYF.

The CDR3 protein is CASSQGAQVGQYF. For the CDR3, the DNA is TGTGCCAGCAGCCAAGGGGCTCAGGTGGGGCAGTATTTT. The genes are TRBV3-1 (or the pseudogene TRBV3-2) and TRBJ2-3; D is uncertain. V was cut by 1 base and J by 11 bases, with 13 bases left in between. Germline values: CDR1 LGHDT, CDR2 YNNKEL (reference sequence). The CDR3 is 13 residues long.

V gene TRBV12-3 or TRBV12-4 combines with J gene TRBJ1-2; 7 bases are a match to TRBD1. Unmatched junction bases numbered 6, after V lost 7 bases and J lost 4 bases. This CDR3 is built from 13 residues. CDR3: CASTQGMSYGYTF. DNA of the CDR3: TGTGCCAGCACACAGGGGATGAGCTATGGCTACACCTTC.

Only one count was recorded for this clone. The chain recombines TRBV11-2 with TRBJ2-3, with D unclear. CDR3 length: 18 amino acids. Germline V gives CDR1 SGHAT, CDR2 FQNNGV. The V end lost 6 bases, the J end lost 3 bases, and 25 bases lay between the germline ends. In DNA form, the CDR3 reads TGTGCCAGCAGTCCTCTGAGGATCCCCAGCCGAGGTACAGATACGCAGTATTTT. Protein product: CASSPLRIPSRGTDTQYF.

The V and J genes are TRBV19 and TRBJ2-3, with 9 bases that match TRBD2. The CDR3 is 17 residues long. The junction had 9 bases not matched to a gene; V was cut back by 3 bases and J by 2 bases. In germline, CDR1 is LNHDA, CDR2 SQIVND (reference sequence). The CDR3 DNA sequence: TGTGCCAGTAGTATCGAGGTCCTAGCGGGGATCACAGATACGCAGTATTTT. Residues: CASSIEVLAGITDTQYF. Using reference TRBV19 and TRBJ2-3 for the parts outside the CDR3, the full variable domain is DGGITQSPKYLFRKEGQNVTLSCEQNLNHDAMYWYRQDPGQGLRLIYYSQIVNDFQKGDIAEGYSVSREKKESFPLTVTSAQKNPTAFYLCASSIEVLAGITDTQYFGPGTRLTVL.

The chain recombines TRBV4-2 with TRBJ1-4; 8 nucleotides line up with TRBD1. CDR3 length equals 16 residues. V dropped 4 bases and J dropped 7; count of bases not matched to a gene: 11. CDR1 and CDR2 from the germline V gene are LGHNA and YNFKEQ. CDR3: CASSPEGQGAFEKLFF. The CDR3 DNA follows: TGTGCCAGCAGCCCCGAGGGGCAGGGGGCATTTGAAAAACTGTTTTTT.

This clone showed up just once. The chain joins TRBV19 to TRBJ1-1; D gene unclear. Looked up from germline, CDR1 is LNHDA and CDR2 is SQIVND (reference sequence). The V end lost 6 bases, the J end lost 1 base, and 9 bases lay between the germline ends. This CDR3 comprises 13 residues. CDR3 loop: CASSLLGNTEAFF. Here the CDR3 DNA reads TGTGCCAGTAGCCTGCTGGGGAACACTGAAGCTTTCTTT.

The rearrangement joins TRBV2 to TRBJ1-1; D is unclear. V was clipped by 3 bases and J by 6 bases, with 11 bases between them. CDR3 length: 13 amino acids. The germline V gene has CDR1 SNHLY and CDR2 FYNNEI. This CDR3 is CASSEGIGAEAFF. The CDR3 region has the DNA TGTGCCAGCAGTGAGGGTATAGGAGCTGAAGCTTTCTTT. Full variable domain (missing parts from reference TRBV2 and TRBJ1-1): EPEVTQTPSHQVTQMGQEVILRCVPISNHLYFYWYRQILGQKVEFLVSFYNNEISEKSEIFDDQFSVERPDGSNFTLKIRSTKLEDSAMYFCASSEGIGAEAFFGQGTRLTVV.

The chain links TRBV18 to TRBJ1-1, with TRBD1 matching over 7 bases. This CDR3 is built from 14 residues. V dropped 5 bases and J dropped 2; count of bases not matched to a gene: 5. The germline V gene encodes CDR1 KGHSH and CDR2 LQKENI. The CDR3 nucleotides are TGTGCCAGCTCAGACACAGGGGCCAACACTGAAGCTTTCTTT. Protein sequence: CASSDTGANTEAFF.

Comment on this clone: Other nucleotide sequences in the sample specify the same CDR3. V is TRBV5-1 and J is TRBJ2-1, with no clear D. Germline V CDR1 and CDR2: SGHRS, YFSETQ. The V gene lost 0 bases and the J gene lost 3 bases, with 7 bases spanning the gap. This CDR3 spans 14 amino acids. As DNA, the CDR3 is TGCGCCAGCAGCTTGGGGCAGGACTACAATGAGCAGTTCTTC. It yields the protein CASSLGQDYNEQFF. Filled out from reference TRBV5-1 and TRBJ2-1, the complete variable domain reads KAGVTQTPRYLIKTRGQQVTLSCSPISGHRSVSWYQQTPGQGLQFLFEYFSETQRNKGNFPGRFSGRQFSNSRSEMNVSTLELGDSALYLCASSLGQDYNEQFFGPGTRLTVL.

For the CDR3, the DNA is TGTGCCAGCAGCTCGTTGCTAGCGGGAGTAAGAGAGACCCAGTACTTC. Its protein is CASSSLLAGVRETQYF. The chain carries TRBV11-2 and TRBJ2-5; 10 nucleotides match TRBD2. The CDR3 sequence is 16 residues long. V was pared by 4 bases and J by 4 bases, with 9 bases of the junction left unmatched. The V gene's germline CDR1 is SGHAT and CDR2 FQNNGV.

The chain recombines TRBV6-1 with TRBJ1-2; TRBD1 is a possible D gene (5 bases). Trimming shortened V by 2 bases and J by 3 bases, and 16 bases separated the two germline ends. Germline-derived CDR1 and CDR2 are MNHNS and SASEGT. The CDR3 length is 16 residues. The CDR3 reads CASSELEAGQHYGYTF. CDR3 DNA sequence: TGTGCCAGCAGTGAACTTGAGGCAGGGCAGCACTATGGCTACACCTTC.

The chain links TRBV6-4 to TRBJ2-1; D uncertain. The CDR3 totals 16 residues. Germline-derived CDR1 and CDR2 are MRHNA and SNTAGT. V was shortened by 2 bases and J by 1 base, with 12 bases between the two germline ends. The CDR3 is CASSDDGSNSYNEQFF. The CDR3, as DNA: TGTGCCAGCAGTGACGATGGGTCTAATTCCTACAATGAGCAGTTCTTC.

The chain employs TRBV5-4 and TRBJ2-7; 9 nucleotides align to TRBD2. V shed 0 bases and J 0 bases; nucleotides not matched to a gene: 1. The CDR3 is 15 amino acids. From germline, CDR1 is SGHNT and CDR2 YYREEE (reference sequence). The CDR3 region has the DNA TGTGCCAGCAGCTTGGTGGGACTAGCCTCCTACGAGCAGTACTTC. This codes for CASSLVGLASYEQYF.

The rearrangement uses TRBV5-1 and TRBJ1-2; the D gene is possibly TRBD1 (5 bases). Germline loops: CDR1 SGHRS, CDR2 YFSETQ. The CDR3 has 13 amino acids. V was cut by 4 bases and J by 8 bases, with 15 bases left in between. The CDR3 DNA sequence: TGCGCCAGCAGCGACCGGGGCCTCGGCGGCTACACCTTC. Its translation: CASSDRGLGGYTF.

Here the CDR3 DNA reads TGTGCCAGCAGTTTGACTAGCGGTAACACCGGGGAGCTGTTTTTT. Translated, it gives CASSLTSGNTGELFF. The V call is TRBV27, the J call TRBJ2-2; TRBD2 matches 9 bases. The CDR3 is 15 amino acids. Germline lookup yields CDR1 MNHEY and CDR2 SMNVEV (reference sequence). Trimming at V came to 3 bases and at J to 2 bases, leaving 1 base not matched to a gene.

This clone was seen once. This chain uses TRBV5-1 with TRBJ1-1, with D maybe TRBD1 (6 bases). The germline V gene has CDR1 SGHRS and CDR2 YFSETQ. V was trimmed by 1 base and J by 4 bases, leaving 8 bases between them. CDR3 length: 13 residues. The CDR3 loop reads CASSLRGGTEAFF. CDR3 in DNA: TGCGCCAGCAGCTTGAGGGGGGGCACTGAAGCTTTCTTT.

This rearrangement joins TRBV7-9 to TRBJ2-1; 8 positions match TRBD2. Unmatched junction bases numbered 8, after V lost 5 bases and J lost 8 bases. Germline V lookup: CDR1 SEHNR, CDR2 FQNEAQ (reference sequence). This CDR3 region has 14 residues. CDR3 nucleotides: TGTGCCAGCAGCGCGGGGGGAGGAAGGGATGAGCAGTTCTTC. This codes for CASSAGGGRDEQFF.